The 7 T cell receptor beta chains in this list originate from one sample, sequenced in a study of post-analysis software for immune sequencing data. Whole-study results and caveats: Four to six TRBV segments appeared more often in patients than in controls, and TRBV5-6, TRBV5-1 and TRBV20-1 were among these.

Included in the TCR beta cDNA libraries were unique molecular identifiers. TCRdb analysed the PCR reads with MiXCR anew, one entry per CDR3 protein. The top ten hold 5% to 6% of the sample, which has roughly 540,000 distinct CDR3 sequences, roughly 34% seen once. Which antigens these TCRs recognize remains unknown. Sequenced input: blood. The receptors derive from a girl under 18 with multiple sclerosis.

There are a few counts of this clonotype. The rearrangement links TRBV24-1 to TRBJ2-1, with 7 bases that match TRBD1. With V trimmed by 4 bases and J by 3 bases, 5 bases remained unmatched. Germline V gene data show CDR1 as KGHDR and CDR2 as SFDVKD. The CDR3 consists of 15 residues. As DNA, the CDR3 is TGTGCCACCAGTGACACAGGGGCCCACTACAATGAGCAGTTCTTC. Encoded protein: CATSDTGAHYNEQFF.

This chain connects TRBV6-6 to TRBJ1-4; D might be TRBD1 (6 bases). Trimming took off 8 bases at V and 4 bases at J, with 14 bases between the two ends. CDR3 size: 14 residues. The germline gives CDR1 MNHNY, CDR2 SVGAGI (reference sequence). As DNA, the CDR3 is TGTGCCAGCGGCCAAACAGGGAATAATGAAAAACTGTTTTTT. Its translation: CASGQTGNNEKLFF.

This clonotype was counted many times. V gene TRBV20-1 combines with J gene TRBJ1-2; D is undetermined. The CDR3 has 11 residues. Germline loops: CDR1 DFQATT, CDR2 SNEGSKA (reference sequence). Trimming took 0 bases from V and 8 from J, leaving 7 bases between them. CDR3 residues: CSARDLIGYTF. CDR3 DNA: TGCAGTGCTAGAGATCTAATAGGCTACACCTTC.

In its sample, this clonotype was seen many times. The chain joins TRBV5-1 to TRBJ2-5, with D possibly called TRBD1 or TRBD2 (6 bases each). CDR3 length equals 15 residues. V was trimmed by 3 bases and J by 2 bases, leaving 14 bases between them. The germline V gene has CDR1 SGHRS and CDR2 YFSETQ. The CDR3, as DNA: TGCGCCAGCAGCTACCTAGGGGGGCCGCAAGAGACCCAGTACTTC. Translated, it gives CASSYLGGPQETQYF. The full variable domain, completed using reference TRBV5-1 and TRBJ2-5, is KAGVTQTPRYLIKTRGQQVTLSCSPISGHRSVSWYQQTPGQGLQFLFEYFSETQRNKGNFPGRFSGRQFSNSRSEMNVSTLELGDSALYLCASSYLGGPQETQYFGPGTRLLVL.

This clonotype was counted between two and nine times. The chain carries TRBV6-5 and TRBJ2-1, with D possibly matching TRBD2 (6 bases). Germline lookup yields CDR1 MNHEY and CDR2 SVGAGI. The CDR3 consists of 12 residues. Trimming took off 2 bases at V and 9 bases at J, with 8 bases between the two ends. The CDR3 nucleotides read TGTGCCAGCAGTTACATGGGGGGTGAGCAGTTCTTC. Translating it yields CASSYMGGEQFF.

The chain combines TRBV10-3 with TRBJ2-2; 9 bases map to TRBD1. The CDR3 has 14 amino acids. Germline lookup yields CDR1 ENHRY and CDR2 SYGVKD. Unmatched junction bases numbered 3, after V lost 3 bases and J lost 7 bases. DNA for the CDR3: TGTGCCATCAGTGAACAGGGGGCGTACGGGGAGCTGTTTTTT. It encodes CAISEQGAYGELFF.

The CDR3 nucleotides are TGTGCAATAAGCCCGGGGAACTATGGCTACACCTTC. It yields the protein CAISPGNYGYTF. The chain joins TRBV10-3 to TRBJ1-2; D gene uncertain. Germline CDR1 is ENHRY and CDR2 is SYGVKD. This CDR3 spans 12 amino acids.